This T cell receptor beta chain came from a study of blood T cells in healthy people across ages. Findings and limits, study-wide: Across the age range, TCR beta diversity per million T cells fell in a roughly linear way.

Next came a second PCR, run for about 6 to 11 cycles, which used a sample-barcoded 5' primer along with a J-beta primer mix. Each of the cDNA molecules was tagged by a template-switch adaptor with 12 random nucleotides. Every individual sample yielded 2.5 million or more paired-end reads (each containing CDR3). TCRdb reprocessed the 5' RACE reads via MiXCR and lists one record per CDR3 protein. The data contain around 1,600,000 distinct CDR3 sequences, under 55% of them singletons. This clonotype was detected only a few times. Its antigen is undetermined. Healthy individuals of Caucasian origin from Russia, aged about 6 to 95, served as donors. The CDR3 loop spans 17 amino acids. Germline V CDR1 and CDR2: MGHDK, SYGVNS. Trimming at V came to 2 bases and at J to 1 base, leaving 10 bases not matched to a gene.

This clonotype was obtained from a woman aged 18-35 years in good health. This rearrangement joins TRBV25-1 to TRBJ2-7, with TRBD2 matching 8 bases. Sequencing was carried out using blood. CDR3 residues: CASSEEASGRGSYEQYF. DNA for the CDR3: TGTGCCAGCAGTGAAGAAGCGAGCGGGAGAGGATCCTACGAGCAGTACTTC.